A single sample is the source of the 22 T cell receptor beta chains below, sequenced in a study of T-cell reconstitution after alpha-beta-depleted transplantation in children. The TCRbeta library incorporated unique molecular identifiers. TCRdb re-called the PCR reads with MiXCR, one entry per CDR3 protein. The table lists about 340,000 distinct CDR3 sequences, approximately 12% of them singletons. Source: PBMCs, taken from the stem cell graft. These receptors were collected from a human donor who donated a stem cell graft to a child with Fanconi anemia.

This chain connects TRBV15 to TRBJ2-3; TRBD1 is a possible D gene (6 bases). V gave up 5 bases and J gave up 3 bases, with 15 bases separating them. The CDR3 is 15 residues long. Germline CDR1 LNHNV, CDR2 YYDKDF (reference sequence). CDR3 residues: CATSESWQGTDTQYF. CDR3 DNA: TGTGCCACCAGCGAGAGCTGGCAGGGGACAGATACGCAGTATTTT.

The chain recombines TRBV5-1 with TRBJ1-1; no reliable D call. Germline values: CDR1 SGHRS, CDR2 YFSETQ. Trimming took 0 bases from V and 1 from J, leaving 10 bases between them. The CDR3 is made up of 15 amino acids. The CDR3: CASSLAVGSNTEAFF. The CDR3 DNA reads as TGCGCCAGCAGCTTGGCCGTCGGGTCGAACACTGAAGCTTTCTTT.

The chain joins TRBV9 to TRBJ1-2; maybe TRBD1 (5 bases). The CDR3 sequence is 15 residues long. The germline CDR1 and CDR2 sequences are SGDLS and YYNGEE. The V gene lost 3 bases and the J gene lost 7 bases, with 19 bases spanning the gap. The CDR3 coding sequence is TGTGCCAGCAGCGACACAGGTGGCCCCTGGAGTGGCTACACCTTC. It codes for CASSDTGGPWSGYTF.

This clonotype occurred many times. The J gene is TRBJ2-2, the V gene TRBV20-1; 11 bases align to TRBD2. V lost 6 bases and J lost 1; bases outside the gene matches: 4. This CDR3 has 15 amino acids. CDR1 is DFQATT and CDR2 is SNEGSKA in the germline V gene (reference sequence). CDR3 sequence reads: CSAIGLAGNTGELFF. In DNA form, the CDR3 reads TGCAGTGCAATAGGACTAGCGGGGAACACCGGGGAGCTGTTTTTT.

In its sample, this clonotype was seen many times. This chain uses TRBV5-6 with TRBJ1-1, with D possibly matching TRBD1 (5 bases). Per germline, CDR1 SGHDT and CDR2 YYEEEE. Trimming removed 4 bases at V and 0 bases at J, with 13 bases between. The CDR3 is 15 amino acids. This chain's CDR3 is CASSRPTGVNTEAFF. The CDR3 coding sequence is TGTGCCAGCAGCAGACCCACGGGGGTGAACACTGAAGCTTTCTTT.

V gene TRBV5-5 combines with J gene TRBJ2-3; 7 bases map to TRBD2. With V trimmed by 7 bases and J by 0 bases, 8 bases remained unmatched. CDR3 length: 15 amino acids. CDR1 is SGHKS, CDR2 YYEKEE, per germline (reference sequence). This CDR3 is CASGLTSQSTDTQYF. The CDR3 nucleotides read TGTGCCAGCGGACTGACTAGCCAGAGCACAGATACGCAGTATTTT. The complete variable domain, with remaining parts taken from reference TRBV5-5 and TRBJ2-3, reads DAGVTQSPTHLIKTRGQQVTLRCSPISGHKSVSWYQQVLGQGPQFIFQYYEKEERGRGNFPDRFSARQFPNYSSELNVNALLLGDSALYLCASGLTSQSTDTQYFGPGTRLTVL.

This clonotype was picked up a small number of times. The rearrangement uses TRBV5-1 and TRBJ2-3, with a possible D match to TRBD1 (5 bases). Germline CDR1 is SGHRS and CDR2 is YFSETQ. Trimming cost V 0 bases and J 6 bases, with 14 bases left between them. The CDR3 length is 15 residues. CDR3 sequence (DNA): TGCGCCAGCAGCTTGGGGGGTCCGGACACGGATACGCAGTATTTT. Its protein is CASSLGGPDTDTQYF.

This chain joins TRBV10-3 and TRBJ2-7; 9 bases map to TRBD2. Germline assignment: CDR1 ENHRY and CDR2 SYGVKD. V gave up 4 bases and J gave up 4 bases; unmatched junction bases: 2. CDR3 length equals 13 residues. The CDR3: CAISVLAGYEQYV. DNA for the CDR3: TGTGCCATCAGTGTCCTAGCGGGGTACGAGCAGTACGTC.

In its sample, this clonotype was seen a few times. As DNA, the CDR3 is TGTGCCACCAGTGATGTACCCGGGACATCGGGATTGGATGAGCAGTTCTTC. It translates to CATSDVPGTSGLDEQFF. This sequence joins TRBV24-1 and TRBJ2-1; D possibly corresponds to TRBD1 (6 bases). Germline values: CDR1 KGHDR, CDR2 SFDVKD. The CDR3 covers 17 residues. Trimming took off 3 bases at V and 8 bases at J, with 22 bases between the two ends.

This clonotype was recorded many times. V and J are TRBV15 and TRBJ2-2; no definite D call. Germline V gives CDR1 LNHNV, CDR2 YYDKDF (reference sequence). With 2 bases removed from V and 6 bases from J, the gap between germline ends came to 7 bases. This CDR3 is 13 amino acids long. In DNA, the CDR3 is TGTGCCACCAGCAGAACCACCGCCGGGGAGCTGTTTTTT. Protein: CATSRTTAGELFF.

This clonotype came up many times. CDR3: CSARTGMSYEQYF. In DNA, the CDR3 is TGCAGTGCTAGGACAGGAATGTCCTACGAGCAGTACTTC. The genes are TRBV20-1 and TRBJ2-7; D is possibly TRBD1 (6 bases). Germline CDR1 DFQATT, CDR2 SNEGSKA (reference sequence). The CDR3 length is 13 residues. The V and J ends lost 3 bases and 1 base respectively, with 10 bases between them.

This clonotype appeared a few times. This chain joins TRBV5-1 and TRBJ2-3; 8 bases are a match to TRBD2. The germline CDR1 and CDR2 sequences are SGHRS and YFSETQ. Germline trimming cut 2 bases from V and 0 bases from J; bases unmatched to any gene: 5. CDR3 length equals 16 residues. The CDR3 protein is CASSLNSGISTDTQYF. The CDR3 DNA reads TGCGCCAGCAGCTTAAATAGCGGGATTAGCACAGATACGCAGTATTTT.

The chain is built from TRBV30 and TRBJ1-5; possible D gene TRBD1, 6 bases. The V gene lost 2 bases and the J gene lost 4 bases, with 9 bases spanning the gap. This CDR3 has 13 amino acids. Germline values: CDR1 GTSNPN, CDR2 SVGIG (reference sequence). The CDR3 DNA sequence: TGTGCCTGGAGTTGGGGGCAGAATCAGCCCCAGCATTTT. Protein sequence: CAWSWGQNQPQHF.

This clonotype was found a few times. An end of the junction does not agree with germline; a read error may underlie this. This chain links TRBV7-6 with TRBJ2-5; D perhaps matches TRBD1 (5 bases). The CDR3 is 12 amino acids. Germline lookup yields CDR1 SGHVS and CDR2 FNYEAQ. Here the CDR3 DNA reads TGTGCCAGCAGCCATTACGCAGGGTTGTATCACTTC. Its protein product is CASSHYAGLYHF.

This chain joins TRBV5-1 and TRBJ2-3, with a possible D match to TRBD1 (6 bases). V lost 3 bases and J 6 bases, leaving 17 bases between the germline ends. This CDR3 has 15 amino acids. Germline assignment: CDR1 SGHRS and CDR2 YFSETQ. For the CDR3, the DNA is TGCGCCAGCAGCTCTGACAGGTCAGATTGGGATACGCAGTATTTT. It encodes CASSSDRSDWDTQYF.

This clonotype was seen more than once but under ten times. The V and J genes are TRBV29-1 and TRBJ2-3; 12 nucleotides line up with TRBD2. The CDR3 runs 14 residues. The V gene end was trimmed by 4 bases and the J gene end by 9 bases; junction bases not matched to a gene: 8. Germline V gene data show CDR1 as SQVTM and CDR2 as ANQGSEA. The CDR3 DNA reads TGCAGCGTTGGGCTAGCGGGGGGGCCGGGGACGCAGTATTTT. This encodes CSVGLAGGPGTQYF.

V is TRBV10-3 and J is TRBJ1-1; D is unresolved. The CDR3 has 13 residues. V lost 11 bases and J 5 bases, leaving 18 bases between the germline ends. The V gene's germline CDR1 is ENHRY and CDR2 SYGVKD. The DNA of the CDR3 is TGTGCCGTGGCGGAGGTGCCTGAAACTGAAGCTTTCTTT. Translation: CAVAEVPETEAFF.

This clonotype was seen many times. This chain links TRBV6-5 with TRBJ1-1; TRBD1 matches 9 bases. The germline CDR1 and CDR2 sequences are MNHEY and SVGAGI. V trimming: 6 bases; J trimming: 4 bases; junction bases outside the gene matches: 9. This CDR3 comprises 15 residues. CDR3 region: CASRRTGAVGTEAFF. The CDR3 DNA follows: TGTGCCAGCAGAAGGACAGGGGCGGTGGGCACTGAAGCTTTCTTT.

The CDR3 nucleotides read TGCGCCAGCAGCTTTGCCGGGCCCCCGGCCGATGAGCAGTTCTTC. As protein: CASSFAGPPADEQFF. The V call is TRBV5-1, the J call TRBJ2-1, with no clear D. Germline loops: CDR1 SGHRS, CDR2 YFSETQ. This CDR3 region has 15 residues. V was clipped by 2 bases and J by 8 bases, with 17 bases between them.

This clonotype was counted at least ten times. The CDR3 DNA sequence: TGCGCCAGCAGCTTGGGTGACACCACAGATACGCAGTATTTT. Amino acid sequence: CASSLGDTTDTQYF. This chain joins TRBV5-1 and TRBJ2-3, with unresolved D. This CDR3 has 14 amino acids. CDR1 is SGHRS, CDR2 YFSETQ, per germline. With 0 bases removed from V and 2 bases from J, the gap between germline ends came to 7 bases. The variable domain in full, completed from reference TRBV5-1 and TRBJ2-3, reads KAGVTQTPRYLIKTRGQQVTLSCSPISGHRSVSWYQQTPGQGLQFLFEYFSETQRNKGNFPGRFSGRQFSNSRSEMNVSTLELGDSALYLCASSLGDTTDTQYFGPGTRLTVL.

This clonotype was seen more than once but under ten times. The DNA is omitted, as the CDR3 cannot be located on it reliably, and the CDR3 follows TCRdb's listing. The CDR3 protein is CASSSSGEYRETQYF. The chain carries TRBV27 and TRBJ2-5; TRBD1 is the table's D call and was not checked against the DNA. Germline CDR1 MNHEY, CDR2 SMNVEV (reference sequence). The CDR3 has 15 residues if both end residues are counted.

V and J are TRBV11-2 and TRBJ2-1; 8 nucleotides line up with TRBD2. Germline V CDR1 and CDR2: SGHAT, FQNNGV. Trimming removed 4 bases from V and 2 bases from J; junction bases left unmatched: 7. The CDR3 is 16 residues long. The CDR3 nucleotides are TGTGCCAGCAGCTCCCGGGGGGGCAGAGCCTACAATGAGCAGTTCTTC. Residues: CASSSRGGRAYNEQFF.